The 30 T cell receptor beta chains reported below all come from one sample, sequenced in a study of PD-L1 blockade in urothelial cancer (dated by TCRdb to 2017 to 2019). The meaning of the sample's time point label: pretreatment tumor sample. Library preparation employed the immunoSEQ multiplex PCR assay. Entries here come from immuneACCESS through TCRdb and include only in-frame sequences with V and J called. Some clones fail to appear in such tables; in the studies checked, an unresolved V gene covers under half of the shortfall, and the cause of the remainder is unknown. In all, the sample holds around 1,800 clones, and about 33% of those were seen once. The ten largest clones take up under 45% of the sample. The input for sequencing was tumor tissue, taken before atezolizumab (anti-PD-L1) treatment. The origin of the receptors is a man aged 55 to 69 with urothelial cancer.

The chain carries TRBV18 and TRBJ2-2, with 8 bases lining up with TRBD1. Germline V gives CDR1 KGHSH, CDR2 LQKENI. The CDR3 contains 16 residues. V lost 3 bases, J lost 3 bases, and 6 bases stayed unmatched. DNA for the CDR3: TGTGCCAGCTCACCGATTGGACAGGGCGACACCGGGGAGCTGTTTTTT. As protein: CASSPIGQGDTGELFF.

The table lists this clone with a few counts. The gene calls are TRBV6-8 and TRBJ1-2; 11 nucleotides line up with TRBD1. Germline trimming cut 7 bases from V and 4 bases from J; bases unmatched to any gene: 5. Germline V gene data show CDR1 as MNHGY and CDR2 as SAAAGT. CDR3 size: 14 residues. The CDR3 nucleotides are TGTGCCAGCACCAGGACAGGGGGCGTCTATGGCTACACCTTC. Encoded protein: CASTRTGGVYGYTF.

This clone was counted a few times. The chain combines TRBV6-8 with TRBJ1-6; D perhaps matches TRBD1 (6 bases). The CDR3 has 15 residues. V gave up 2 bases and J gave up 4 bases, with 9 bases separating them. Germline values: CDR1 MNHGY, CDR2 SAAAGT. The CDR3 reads CASSYLGQYNSPLHF. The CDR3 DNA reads TGTGCCAGCAGTTACCTCGGACAGTATAATTCACCCCTCCACTTT.

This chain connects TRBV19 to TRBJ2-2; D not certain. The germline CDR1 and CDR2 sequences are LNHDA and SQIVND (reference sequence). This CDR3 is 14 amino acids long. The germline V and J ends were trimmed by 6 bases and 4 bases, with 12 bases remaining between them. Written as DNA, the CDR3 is TGTGCCAGTAGGTGGGGTGGCGGCACCGGGGAGCTGTTTTTT. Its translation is CASRWGGGTGELFF.

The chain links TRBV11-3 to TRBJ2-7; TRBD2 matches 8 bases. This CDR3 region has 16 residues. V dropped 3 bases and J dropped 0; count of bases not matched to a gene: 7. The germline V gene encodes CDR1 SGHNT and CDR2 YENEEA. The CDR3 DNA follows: TGTGCCAGCAGCTTCTACTCCCTAGCGGGCTCCTACGAGCAGTACTTC. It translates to CASSFYSLAGSYEQYF.

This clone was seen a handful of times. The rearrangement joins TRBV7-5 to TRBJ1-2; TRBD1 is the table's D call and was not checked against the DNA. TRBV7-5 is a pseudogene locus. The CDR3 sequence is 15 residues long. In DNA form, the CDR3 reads TGTGCCAGCAGCTTAGATGCTACAGGGGCGGGTGGCTACACCTTC. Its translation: CASSLDATGAGGYTF.

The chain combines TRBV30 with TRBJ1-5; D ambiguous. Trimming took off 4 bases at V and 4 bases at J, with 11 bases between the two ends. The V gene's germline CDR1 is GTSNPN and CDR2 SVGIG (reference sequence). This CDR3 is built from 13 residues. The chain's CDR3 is CAWTPAGNQPQHF. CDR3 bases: TGTGCCTGGACCCCAGCGGGTAATCAGCCCCAGCATTTT.

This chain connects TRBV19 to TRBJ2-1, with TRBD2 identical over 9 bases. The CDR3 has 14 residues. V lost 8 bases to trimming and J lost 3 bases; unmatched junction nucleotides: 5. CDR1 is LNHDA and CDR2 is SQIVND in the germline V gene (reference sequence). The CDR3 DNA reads TGTGCCAGTTCGGCGGGGGGGGTCTACAATGAGCAGTTCTTC. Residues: CASSAGGVYNEQFF. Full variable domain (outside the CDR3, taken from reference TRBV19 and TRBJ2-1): DGGITQSPKYLFRKEGQNVTLSCEQNLNHDAMYWYRQDPGQGLRLIYYSQIVNDFQKGDIAEGYSVSREKKESFPLTVTSAQKNPTAFYLCASSAGGVYNEQFFGPGTRLTVL.

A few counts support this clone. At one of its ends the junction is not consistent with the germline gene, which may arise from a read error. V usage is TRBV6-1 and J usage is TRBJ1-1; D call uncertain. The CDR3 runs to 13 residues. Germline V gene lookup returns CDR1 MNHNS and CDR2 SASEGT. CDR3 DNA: TGTGCCATCAGTGAAGCAGTGAACACTGAAGCTTTCTTT. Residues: CAISEAVNTEAFF.

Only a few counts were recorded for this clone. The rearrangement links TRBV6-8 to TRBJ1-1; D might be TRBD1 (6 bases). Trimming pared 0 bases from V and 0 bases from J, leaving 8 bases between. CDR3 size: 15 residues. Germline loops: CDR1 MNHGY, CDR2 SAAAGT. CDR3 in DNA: TGTGCCAGCAGTTACTCCAGGGACATGAACACTGAAGCTTTCTTT. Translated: CASSYSRDMNTEAFF.

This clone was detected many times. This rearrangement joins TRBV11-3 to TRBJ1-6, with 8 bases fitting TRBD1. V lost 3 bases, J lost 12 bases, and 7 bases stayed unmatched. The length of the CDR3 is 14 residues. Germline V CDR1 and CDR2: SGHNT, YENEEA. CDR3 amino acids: CASSLGGGTGPLHF. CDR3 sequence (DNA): TGTGCCAGCAGCTTGGGGGGAGGGACAGGACCCCTCCACTTT.

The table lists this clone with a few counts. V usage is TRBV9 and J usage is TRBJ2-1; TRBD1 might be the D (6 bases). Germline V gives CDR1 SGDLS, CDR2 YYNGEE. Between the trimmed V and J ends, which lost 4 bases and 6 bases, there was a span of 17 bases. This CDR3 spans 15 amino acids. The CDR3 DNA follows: TGTGCCAGCAGCCCGGGTTTAGGACAGATCAATGAGCAGTTCTTC. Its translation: CASSPGLGQINEQFF. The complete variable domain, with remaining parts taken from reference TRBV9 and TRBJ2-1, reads DSGVTQTPKHLITATGQRVTLRCSPRSGDLSVYWYQQSLDQGLQFLIQYYNGEERAKGNILERFSAQQFPDLHSELNLSSLELGDSALYFCASSPGLGQINEQFFGPGTRLTVL.

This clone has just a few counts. The CDR3 nucleotides read TGCAGCGCCAGGACAGGGCATACCATAACGGGGGATACGCAGTATTTT. Protein sequence: CSARTGHTITGDTQYF. V is TRBV29-1 and J is TRBJ2-3; 8 bases are a match to TRBD1. V shed 7 bases and J 6 bases; nucleotides not matched to a gene: 18. CDR3 size: 16 residues. Germline assignment: CDR1 SQVTM and CDR2 ANQGSEA.

The CDR3 spells CASSKQGNYGYTF. CDR3 bases: TGTGCCAGTAGTAAACAGGGGAACTATGGCTACACCTTC. The gene calls are TRBV19 and TRBJ1-2; 7 nucleotides line up with TRBD1. Germline V gene sequence: CDR1 LNHDA, CDR2 SQIVND (reference sequence). J gave up 2 bases and V 4 bases, and 1 base lay outside the gene matches. The CDR3 is made up of 13 amino acids.

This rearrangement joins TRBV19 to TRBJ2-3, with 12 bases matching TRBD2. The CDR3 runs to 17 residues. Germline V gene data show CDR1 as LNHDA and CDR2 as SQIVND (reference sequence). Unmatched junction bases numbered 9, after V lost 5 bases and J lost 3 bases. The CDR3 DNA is TGTGCCAGTAGTTCCCGGACTAGCGGGGCTACTACAGATACGCAGTATTTT. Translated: CASSSRTSGATTDTQYF. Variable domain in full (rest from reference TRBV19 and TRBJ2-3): DGGITQSPKYLFRKEGQNVTLSCEQNLNHDAMYWYRQDPGQGLRLIYYSQIVNDFQKGDIAEGYSVSREKKESFPLTVTSAQKNPTAFYLCASSSRTSGATTDTQYFGPGTRLTVL.

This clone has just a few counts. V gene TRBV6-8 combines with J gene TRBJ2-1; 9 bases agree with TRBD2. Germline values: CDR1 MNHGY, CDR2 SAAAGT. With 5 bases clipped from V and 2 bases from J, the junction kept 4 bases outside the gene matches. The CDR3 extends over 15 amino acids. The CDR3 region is CASSLQRGAYNEQFF. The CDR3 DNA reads TGTGCCAGCAGTCTTCAGCGGGGGGCCTACAATGAGCAGTTCTTC.

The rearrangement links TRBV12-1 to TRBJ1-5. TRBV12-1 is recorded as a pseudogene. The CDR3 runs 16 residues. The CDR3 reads CASSLWGQTVGQPQHF. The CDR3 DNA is TGTGCCAGCAGCTTGTGGGGTCAGACCGTTGGTCAGCCCCAGCATTTT.

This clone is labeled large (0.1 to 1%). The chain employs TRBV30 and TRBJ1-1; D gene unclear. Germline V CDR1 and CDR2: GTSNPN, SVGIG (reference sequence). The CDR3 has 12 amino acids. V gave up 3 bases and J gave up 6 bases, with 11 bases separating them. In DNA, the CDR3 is TGTGCCTGGAGGGGGAACGTCCCTGAAGCTTTCTTT. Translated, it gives CAWRGNVPEAFF.

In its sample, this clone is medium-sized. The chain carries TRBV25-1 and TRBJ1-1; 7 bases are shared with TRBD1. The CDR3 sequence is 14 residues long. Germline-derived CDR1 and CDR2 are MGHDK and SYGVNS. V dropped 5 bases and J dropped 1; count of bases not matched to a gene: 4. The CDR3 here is CASSTGTENTEAFF. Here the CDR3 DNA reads TGTGCCAGCAGTACCGGGACAGAGAACACTGAAGCTTTCTTT.

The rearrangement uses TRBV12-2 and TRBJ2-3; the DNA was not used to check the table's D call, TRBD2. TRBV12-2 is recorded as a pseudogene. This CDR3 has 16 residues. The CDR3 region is CASTGTSGGASDTQYF. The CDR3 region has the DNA TGTGCCAGTACCGGGACTAGCGGGGGGGCTTCAGATACGCAGTATTTT.

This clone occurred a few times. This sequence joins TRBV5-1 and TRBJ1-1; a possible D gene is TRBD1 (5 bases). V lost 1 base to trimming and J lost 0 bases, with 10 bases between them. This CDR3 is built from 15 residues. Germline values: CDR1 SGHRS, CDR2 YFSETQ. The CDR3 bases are TGCGCCAGCAGCTTGAGACAGCACATGAACACTGAAGCTTTCTTT. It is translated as CASSLRQHMNTEAFF. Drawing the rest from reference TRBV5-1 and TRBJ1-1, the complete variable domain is KAGVTQTPRYLIKTRGQQVTLSCSPISGHRSVSWYQQTPGQGLQFLFEYFSETQRNKGNFPGRFSGRQFSNSRSEMNVSTLELGDSALYLCASSLRQHMNTEAFFGQGTRLTVV.

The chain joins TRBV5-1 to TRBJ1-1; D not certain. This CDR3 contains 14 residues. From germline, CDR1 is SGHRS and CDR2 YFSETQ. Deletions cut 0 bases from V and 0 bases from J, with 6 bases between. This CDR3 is CASSLALVNTEAFF. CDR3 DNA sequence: TGCGCCAGCAGCTTGGCTTTGGTGAACACTGAAGCTTTCTTT.

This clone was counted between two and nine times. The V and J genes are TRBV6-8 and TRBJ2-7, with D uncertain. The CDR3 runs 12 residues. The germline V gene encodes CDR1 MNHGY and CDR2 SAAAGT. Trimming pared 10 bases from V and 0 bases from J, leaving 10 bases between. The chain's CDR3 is CATLRSSYEQYF. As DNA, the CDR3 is TGTGCCACCCTGAGAAGCTCCTACGAGCAGTACTTC.

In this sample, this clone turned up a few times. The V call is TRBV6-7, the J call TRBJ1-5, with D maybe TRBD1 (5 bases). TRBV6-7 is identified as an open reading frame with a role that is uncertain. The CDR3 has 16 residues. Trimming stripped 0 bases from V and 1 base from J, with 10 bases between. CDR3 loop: CASSYSFTGSNQPQHF. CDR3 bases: TGTGCCAGCAGTTACTCTTTCACAGGCAGCAATCAGCCCCAGCATTTT.

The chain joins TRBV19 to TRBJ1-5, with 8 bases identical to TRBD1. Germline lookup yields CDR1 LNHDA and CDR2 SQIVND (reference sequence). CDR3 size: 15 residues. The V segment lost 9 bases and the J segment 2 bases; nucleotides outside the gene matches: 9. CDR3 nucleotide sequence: TGTGCCAGCTTCTCAGGACAGGGCGGCAATCAGCCCCAGCATTTT. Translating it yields CASFSGQGGNQPQHF.

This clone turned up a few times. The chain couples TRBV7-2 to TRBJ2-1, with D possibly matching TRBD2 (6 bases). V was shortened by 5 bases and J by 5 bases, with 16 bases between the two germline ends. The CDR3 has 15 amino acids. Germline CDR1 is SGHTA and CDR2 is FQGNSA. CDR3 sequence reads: CASSPRTSPHNEQFF. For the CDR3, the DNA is TGTGCCAGCAGCCCCCGCACTAGCCCCCACAATGAGCAGTTCTTC.

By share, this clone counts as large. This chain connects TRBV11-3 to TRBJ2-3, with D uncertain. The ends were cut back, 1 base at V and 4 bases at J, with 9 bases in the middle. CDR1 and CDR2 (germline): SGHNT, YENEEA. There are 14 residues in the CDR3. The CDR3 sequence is CASSLVGPSDTQYF. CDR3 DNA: TGTGCCAGCAGCTTAGTTGGACCATCAGATACGCAGTATTTT. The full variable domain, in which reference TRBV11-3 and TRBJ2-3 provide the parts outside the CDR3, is EAGVVQSPRYKIIEKKQPVAFWCNPISGHNTLYWYLQNLGQGPELLIRYENEEAVDDSQLPKDRFSAERLKGVDSTLKIQPAELGDSAVYLCASSLVGPSDTQYFGPGTRLTVL.

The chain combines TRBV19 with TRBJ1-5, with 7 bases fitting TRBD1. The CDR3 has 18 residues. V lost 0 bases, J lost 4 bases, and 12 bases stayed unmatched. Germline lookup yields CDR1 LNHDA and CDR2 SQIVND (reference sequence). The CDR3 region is CASSIEPGAGGWNQPQHF. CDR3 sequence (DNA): TGTGCCAGTAGTATAGAGCCGGGCGCAGGGGGGTGGAATCAGCCCCAGCATTTT.

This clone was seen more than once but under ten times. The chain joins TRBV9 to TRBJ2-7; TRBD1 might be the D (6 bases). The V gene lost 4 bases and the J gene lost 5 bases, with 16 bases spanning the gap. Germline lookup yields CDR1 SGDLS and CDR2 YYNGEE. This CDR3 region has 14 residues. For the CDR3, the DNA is TGTGCCAGCAGCCCTCAGGACAGCTTCGACGAGCAGTACTTC. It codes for CASSPQDSFDEQYF.

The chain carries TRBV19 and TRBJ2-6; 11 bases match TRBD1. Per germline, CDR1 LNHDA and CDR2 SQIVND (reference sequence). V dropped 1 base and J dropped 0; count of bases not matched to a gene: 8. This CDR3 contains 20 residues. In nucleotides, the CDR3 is TGTGCCAGTAGTATAGGGGCCGGGACAGGGGGTTTCTCTGGGGCCAACGTCCTGACTTTC. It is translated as CASSIGAGTGGFSGANVLTF. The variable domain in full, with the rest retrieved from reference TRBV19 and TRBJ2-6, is DGGITQSPKYLFRKEGQNVTLSCEQNLNHDAMYWYRQDPGQGLRLIYYSQIVNDFQKGDIAEGYSVSREKKESFPLTVTSAQKNPTAFYLCASSIGAGTGGFSGANVLTFGAGSRLTVL.